The 18 T cell receptor beta chains listed next were all sequenced from one sample in a study of T cells in Graves' hyperthyroidism and ophthalmopathy. Researchers amplified the TCR beta CDR3 regions from RNA transcripts. The HTBI primer set drove a first-round RT-PCR of the TCR CDR3. TCRdb re-analysed the multiplex PCR reads in MiXCR, keeping a single row per CDR3 protein. The sample shows about 720,000 distinct CDR3 sequences, about a sixth of them seen only once. The sequencing input was blood. Receptors were obtained from a man aged 18-30 years with Graves' hyperthyroidism.

This clonotype was found a few times. The chain is built from TRBV29-1 and TRBJ2-3; 14 nucleotides agree with TRBD2. The CDR3 consists of 15 residues. Germline CDR1 is SQVTM and CDR2 is ANQGSEA. This CDR3 reads CSVSPGLAGEDTQYF. Written as DNA, the CDR3 is TGCAGTGTTTCACCGGGACTAGCGGGAGAAGATACGCAGTATTTT.

This clonotype was seen a few times. The chain has TRBV18 and TRBJ2-6; D not resolved. There are 14 residues in the CDR3. V dropped 6 bases and J dropped 0 bases, with 6 bases sitting between them. The V gene's germline CDR1 is KGHSH and CDR2 LQKENI. As DNA, the CDR3 is TGTGCCAGCTCTGGAACCTCTGGGGCCAACGTCCTGACTTTC. Its protein is CASSGTSGANVLTF. Drawing the rest from reference TRBV18 and TRBJ2-6, the complete variable domain is NAGVMQNPRHLVRRRGQEARLRCSPMKGHSHVYWYRQLPEEGLKFMVYLQKENIIDESGMPKERFSAEFPKEGPSILRIQQVVRGDSAAYFCASSGTSGANVLTFGAGSRLTVL.

This clonotype has at least ten counts. The chain combines TRBV27 with TRBJ2-4; 9 nucleotides match TRBD1. CDR1 and CDR2 from the germline V gene are MNHEY and SMNVEV (reference sequence). Trimming cost V 7 bases and J 8 bases; bases outside gene matches: 12. The CDR3 extends over 15 amino acids. The CDR3 nucleotides are TGTGCCAGCAAACAGGCCGGGACAGGGAGGGACATTCAGTACTTC. Its protein product is CASKQAGTGRDIQYF.

This sequence joins TRBV6-2 or TRBV6-3 and TRBJ2-5, with TRBD1 matching over 8 bases. J lost 5 bases, V lost 7 bases, and 6 bases had no gene match. The CDR3 covers 13 residues. CDR1 is MNHEY and CDR2 is SVGEGT in the germline V gene. This chain's CDR3 is CASTKDRAETQYF. The CDR3, as DNA: TGTGCCAGCACCAAGGACAGGGCCGAGACCCAGTACTTC.

The gene calls are TRBV11-2 and TRBJ2-2; TRBD2 matches at 7 bases. The CDR3 has 16 residues. With 3 bases clipped from V and 4 bases from J, the junction kept 8 bases outside the gene matches. Germline CDR1 SGHAT, CDR2 FQNNGV. In DNA, the CDR3 is TGTGCCAGCAGCTTCCCGGGGCGGGAGCGCACCGGGGAGCTGTTTTTT. This translates into CASSFPGRERTGELFF. The whole variable domain, remainder taken from reference TRBV11-2 and TRBJ2-2, is EAGVAQSPRYKIIEKRQSVAFWCNPISGHATLYWYQQILGQGPKLLIQFQNNGVVDDSQLPKDRFSAERLKGVDSTLKIQPAKLEDSAVYLCASSFPGRERTGELFFGEGSRLTVL.

The V and J genes are TRBV7-8 and TRBJ2-2; TRBD2 matches at 7 bases. The CDR3 sequence is 15 residues long. The V and J ends lost 2 bases and 7 bases, in that order; junction bases with no gene match: 7. Germline values: CDR1 SGHVS, CDR2 FQNEAQ. For the CDR3, the DNA is TGTGCCAGCAGCTTACGAGCGGGAATAAACGGGGAGCTGTTTTTT. It translates to CASSLRAGINGELFF.

Worth noting for this clonotype: A much more abundant neighbour one base away suggests this may be a read error. The gene calls are TRBV11-2 and TRBJ2-7; 8 bases are shared with TRBD2. The CDR3 covers 12 residues. V lost 5 bases to trimming and J lost 5 bases; unmatched junction nucleotides: 2. The germline CDR1 and CDR2 sequences are SGHAT and FQNNGV. The CDR3 DNA reads as TGTGCCAGCAGCGGGACTAGTAACGAGCAGTACTTC. It encodes CASSGTSNEQYF.

This clonotype occurred many times. The chain joins TRBV18 to TRBJ1-2; perhaps TRBD1 as D (5 bases). This CDR3 is built from 15 residues. Germline CDR1 KGHSH, CDR2 LQKENI. The V gene lost 3 bases and the J gene lost 3 bases, with 14 bases spanning the gap. The chain's CDR3 is CASSPPGRTDYGYTF. The CDR3 coding sequence is TGTGCCAGCTCACCTCCGGGACGGACGGACTATGGCTACACCTTC.

V and J are TRBV4-1 and TRBJ1-2; 9 positions agree with TRBD1. The V gene's germline CDR1 is MGHRA and CDR2 YSYEKL. Germline trimming cut 6 bases from V and 0 bases from J; bases unmatched to any gene: 5. The CDR3 covers 15 residues. The CDR3 spells CASRLWDRANYGYTF. The CDR3 coding sequence is TGCGCCAGCAGACTTTGGGACAGGGCTAACTATGGCTACACCTTC.

This clonotype came up many times. J is TRBJ2-1 and V is TRBV2; a possible D gene is TRBD2 (7 bases). Trimming cost V 3 bases and J 0 bases, with 9 bases left between them. The CDR3 spans 15 residues. Looked up from germline, CDR1 is SNHLY and CDR2 is FYNNEI. CDR3 in DNA: TGTGCCAGCAGTGACCGGGGGGCCTCCTACAATGAGCAGTTCTTC. Protein sequence: CASSDRGASYNEQFF.

The rearrangement joins TRBV12-3 or TRBV12-4 to TRBJ2-3, with 9 bases that match TRBD2. The junction had 9 bases not matched to a gene; V was cut back by 4 bases and J by 4 bases. This CDR3 has 16 residues. CDR3 in amino acids: CASSSSLTSGPDTQYF. The CDR3 region has the DNA TGTGCCAGCAGTTCTTCCCTGACTAGCGGACCAGATACGCAGTATTTT.

This clonotype was seen a handful of times. The chain couples TRBV28 to TRBJ1-2; D gene uncertain. The germline V and J ends were trimmed by 5 bases and 0 bases, with 7 bases remaining between them. Germline V CDR1 and CDR2: MDHEN, SYDVKM. This CDR3 is 13 amino acids long. The CDR3 loop is CASSREANYGYTF. CDR3 nucleotides: TGTGCCAGCAGTAGGGAAGCTAACTATGGCTACACCTTC.

This clonotype showed up many times. V is TRBV7-9 and J is TRBJ2-7; D may match TRBD1 or TRBD2 (5 bases each). The CDR3 has 16 residues. The V gene lost 5 bases and the J gene lost 1 base, with 18 bases spanning the gap. Germline values: CDR1 SEHNR, CDR2 FQNEAQ (reference sequence). CDR3 bases: TGTGCCAGCAGCCCAAAACGACGGGACGGATCCTACGAGCAGTACTTC. Protein sequence: CASSPKRRDGSYEQYF. Looking up the rest from reference TRBV7-9 and TRBJ2-7 gives the full variable domain: DTGVSQNPRHKITKRGQNVTFRCDPISEHNRLYWYRQTLGQGPEFLTYFQNEAQLEKSRLLSDRFSAERPKGSFSTLEIQRTEQGDSAMYLCASSPKRRDGSYEQYFGPGTRLTVT.

This rearrangement joins TRBV5-6 to TRBJ2-1; either TRBD1 or TRBD2 may supply D (5 bases each). The CDR3 length is 13 residues. Trimming took 5 bases from V and 9 from J, leaving 15 bases between them. Germline V CDR1 and CDR2: SGHDT, YYEEEE. CDR3: CASRRTGTPEQFF. CDR3 in DNA: TGTGCCAGCAGGAGGACCGGGACCCCTGAGCAGTTCTTC.

This clonotype has a count of ten or more. The chain links TRBV10-3 to TRBJ1-1; TRBD1 matches 7 bases. From germline, CDR1 is ENHRY and CDR2 SYGVKD. J was trimmed by 4 bases and V by 4 bases; bases with no gene match: 0. The CDR3 runs 12 residues. The CDR3 region has the DNA TGTGCCATCAGTGCAGGGGGCACTGAAGCTTTCTTT. Amino acid sequence: CAISAGGTEAFF.

This clonotype came up many times. The V call is TRBV20-1, the J call TRBJ2-1; the match to TRBD1 covers 7 bases. Per the germline V gene, CDR1 is DFQATT and CDR2 is SNEGSKA (reference sequence). V lost 1 base to trimming and J lost 2 bases; unmatched junction nucleotides: 5. The CDR3 spans 15 residues. CDR3 sequence reads: CSARVGGKTYNEQFF. In nucleotides, the CDR3 is TGCAGTGCTAGAGTAGGGGGCAAAACCTACAATGAGCAGTTCTTC.

This clonotype was recorded at least ten times. This chain connects TRBV20-1 to TRBJ2-1; 8 nucleotides agree with TRBD1. Unmatched junction bases numbered 9, after V lost 1 base and J lost 4 bases. The CDR3 consists of 16 residues. Germline V gene data show CDR1 as DFQATT and CDR2 as SNEGSKA (reference sequence). In nucleotides, the CDR3 is TGCAGTGCTAGAGGGCAGGGGGCAAATACATACAATGAGCAGTTCTTC. Amino acid sequence: CSARGQGANTYNEQFF.

This clonotype was seen at least ten times. Here the CDR3 DNA reads TGTGCCAGCATGAGAAGACAGGGTTACGAGCAGTACTTC. Its translation is CASMRRQGYEQYF. This rearrangement joins TRBV6-2 or TRBV6-3 to TRBJ2-7, with 7 bases fitting TRBD1. Per germline, CDR1 MNHEY and CDR2 SVGEGT. This CDR3 is 13 amino acids long. V gave up 7 bases and J gave up 4 bases; unmatched junction bases: 7.